The 3 T cell receptor beta chains below all came from one sample that was sequenced in a study of cytomegalovirus exposure and HLA in healthy donors. With 60 Vbeta and 13 Jbeta primers, the PCR was carried out. The protocol was immunoSEQ multiplex PCR, while the TCRdb copy is restricted to in-frame clones and leaves out a portion. The sample lists fewer than 250,000 clones; over 65% were seen once. Sequences were obtained from PBMCs. The receptors originated from a man aged 40-49 years in good health and CMV-seropositive.

This chain links TRBV5-6 with TRBJ2-5, with TRBD2 matching over 8 bases. Germline CDR1 and CDR2: SGHDT and YYEEEE. This CDR3 is built from 15 residues. V shed 2 bases and J 5 bases; nucleotides not matched to a gene: 8. CDR3 bases: TGTGCCAGCAGCTTCGGAAGCGGGAGTTGGGAGACCCAGTACTTC. Amino acid sequence: CASSFGSGSWETQYF.

V is TRBV7-2 and J is TRBJ2-7; 10 bases fit TRBD2. Germline V gene sequence: CDR1 SGHTA, CDR2 FQGNSA. The CDR3 is 14 amino acids. The V segment lost 5 bases and the J segment 2 bases; nucleotides outside the gene matches: 3. CDR3 residues: CASSPSGRAYEQYF. As DNA, the CDR3 is TGTGCCAGCAGCCCGAGCGGGAGGGCCTACGAGCAGTACTTC.

The chain has TRBV7-9 and TRBJ2-3; TRBD2 matches at 11 bases. Germline V gene lookup returns CDR1 SEHNR and CDR2 FQNEAQ (reference sequence). CDR3 length equals 16 residues. V lost 1 base, J lost 7 bases, and 7 bases stayed unmatched. Written as DNA, the CDR3 is TGTGCCAGCAGCTTAGAACTAGCGGGAGTATTAAATACGCAGTATTTT. Its translation: CASSLELAGVLNTQYF. Using reference TRBV7-9 and TRBJ2-3 for the parts outside the CDR3, the full variable domain is DTGVSQNPRHKITKRGQNVTFRCDPISEHNRLYWYRQTLGQGPEFLTYFQNEAQLEKSRLLSDRFSAERPKGSFSTLEIQRTEQGDSAMYLCASSLELAGVLNTQYFGPGTRLTVL.